These 20 T cell receptor beta chains share one sample of origin, sequenced in a study of technical replicates of blood from a handful of donors. Some clones are missing from TCRdb's copy, which holds only in-frame ones; the method was immunoSEQ multiplex PCR. The sample holds some 77,000 clones, 85% to 95% seen once. The specimen sequenced was T cells isolated from PBMCs. Receptors were obtained from a human donor in good health.

This chain uses TRBV4-2 with TRBJ2-7; 8 bases are a match to TRBD2. There are 16 residues in the CDR3. V was pared by 1 base and J by 2 bases, with 7 bases of the junction left unmatched. The germline V gene encodes CDR1 LGHNA and CDR2 YNFKEQ. Here the CDR3 reads CASSQGGAGDTYEQYF. CDR3 DNA sequence: TGTGCCAGCAGCCAAGGTGGAGCGGGAGACACCTACGAGCAGTACTTC.

The V and J genes are TRBV25-1 and TRBJ1-1, with 8 bases that match TRBD1. Germline trimming cut 4 bases from V and 11 bases from J; bases unmatched to any gene: 3. This CDR3 is built from 11 residues. The germline V gene has CDR1 MGHDK and CDR2 SYGVNS. Written as DNA, the CDR3 is TGTGCCAGCAGTGGACACAGGGGGGCTTTCTTT. It codes for CASSGHRGAFF.

V is TRBV14 and J is TRBJ1-1; 10 nucleotides align to TRBD1. The germline CDR1 and CDR2 sequences are SGHDN and FVKESK. V dropped 3 bases and J dropped 0; count of bases not matched to a gene: 13. The CDR3 runs 19 residues. CDR3 sequence (DNA): TGTGCCAGCAGCCAGCCTATGATAGGGACAGGGGTCATGAACACTGAAGCTTTCTTT. Its protein product is CASSQPMIGTGVMNTEAFF.

The table lists this clone with a count of one. The J gene is TRBJ2-1, the V gene TRBV7-2; 10 bases are a match to TRBD2. Unmatched junction bases numbered 9, after V lost 0 bases and J lost 4 bases. CDR3 length equals 18 residues. Germline-derived CDR1 and CDR2 are SGHTA and FQGNSA. The CDR3 DNA sequence: TGTGCCAGCAGCTTAGCGCTAAGCGGGAGGGGAGCTTACAATGAGCAGTTCTTC. Its protein product is CASSLALSGRGAYNEQFF.

The V and J genes are TRBV9 and TRBJ2-3; possibly TRBD2 for D (5 bases). The ends were cut back, 1 base at V and 4 bases at J, with 13 bases in the middle. Germline CDR1 reads SGDLS; CDR2 reads YYNGEE. CDR3 length: 15 amino acids. As DNA, the CDR3 is TGTGCCAGCAGCGTATTCGGATCACTAGCAGATACGCAGTATTTT. Its protein is CASSVFGSLADTQYF.

The chain is built from TRBV5-1 and TRBJ2-7; 13 bases map to TRBD2. With V trimmed by 4 bases and J by 2 bases, 9 bases remained unmatched. The germline CDR1 and CDR2 sequences are SGHRS and YFSETQ. The CDR3 length is 17 residues. CDR3 in amino acids: CASSRGTSGATAYEQYF. CDR3 DNA: TGCGCCAGCAGCAGAGGGACTAGCGGGGCCACCGCCTACGAGCAGTACTTC.

This clone came up once. This chain links TRBV6-5 with TRBJ2-1; 9 nucleotides align to TRBD1. V shed 0 bases, J shed 9 bases, and the junction held 9 bases outside the gene matches. This CDR3 has 16 residues. Germline values: CDR1 MNHEY, CDR2 SVGAGI. CDR3 protein: CASSYSHRGPVSEQFF. Here the CDR3 DNA reads TGTGCCAGCAGTTACTCTCACAGGGGGCCGGTTAGTGAGCAGTTCTTC.

The rearrangement links TRBV7-2 to TRBJ2-7, with 11 bases fitting TRBD1. V was pared by 4 bases and J by 4 bases, with 3 bases of the junction left unmatched. The CDR3 covers 14 residues. The germline V gene encodes CDR1 SGHTA and CDR2 FQGNSA. CDR3 in amino acids: CASSWDRGEYEQYF. The DNA for the CDR3 is TGTGCCAGCAGCTGGGACAGGGGGGAGTACGAGCAGTACTTC.

The CDR3 DNA is TGTGCCATCAGTAAGACTAGCACAGATACGCAGTATTTT. This translates into CAISKTSTDTQYF. This rearrangement joins TRBV10-3 to TRBJ2-3; D unresolved. The CDR3 is 13 amino acids. The V gene's germline CDR1 is ENHRY and CDR2 SYGVKD. The V and J ends lost 5 bases and 0 bases respectively, with 6 bases between them.

This clone is a singleton in its sample. The chain links TRBV14 to TRBJ1-1; no firm D call. Trimming stripped 3 bases from V and 6 bases from J, with 11 bases between. Per the germline V gene, CDR1 is SGHDN and CDR2 is FVKESK. There are 13 residues in the CDR3. CDR3: CASSHPVAPEAFF. In DNA form, the CDR3 reads TGTGCCAGCAGCCATCCAGTCGCCCCTGAAGCTTTCTTT.

V is TRBV6-5 and J is TRBJ1-5; 7 nucleotides match TRBD1. The CDR3 has 14 residues. Germline values: CDR1 MNHEY, CDR2 SVGAGI. The junction had 8 bases not matched to a gene; V was cut back by 7 bases and J by 5 bases. CDR3: CASTSIQGDQPQHF. The CDR3, as DNA: TGTGCCAGCACCTCTATTCAGGGGGATCAGCCCCAGCATTTT.

The V gene is TRBV30, the J gene TRBJ1-1, with D perhaps matching TRBD1 (6 bases). The V gene lost 5 bases and the J gene lost 1 base, with 14 bases spanning the gap. The CDR3 has 14 residues. Germline assignment: CDR1 GTSNPN and CDR2 SVGIG (reference sequence). The CDR3 bases are TGTGCCTGGGGCCTACAGGGTTGGAACACTGAAGCTTTCTTT. This sequence encodes CAWGLQGWNTEAFF.

This sequence joins TRBV7-6 and TRBJ2-1; TRBD2 agrees at 10 bases. From germline, CDR1 is SGHVS and CDR2 FNYEAQ. The CDR3 extends over 18 amino acids. V lost 0 bases, J lost 4 bases, and 9 bases stayed unmatched. DNA of the CDR3: TGTGCCAGCAGCTTAGCGCCTGGACTAGCGGTTAGATACAATGAGCAGTTCTTC. Protein product: CASSLAPGLAVRYNEQFF.

The chain employs TRBV27 and TRBJ2-2; D remains unclear. Per the germline V gene, CDR1 is MNHEY and CDR2 is SMNVEV (reference sequence). The CDR3 sequence is 15 residues long. V was shortened by 9 bases and J by 1 base, with 15 bases between the two germline ends. In nucleotides, the CDR3 is TGTGCCAGTTCAGCCTTAAGCGAGAACACCGGGGAGCTGTTTTTT. Amino acid sequence: CASSALSENTGELFF.

V and J are TRBV2 and TRBJ2-1; 14 nucleotides agree with TRBD2. The CDR3 covers 15 residues. Germline V gene sequence: CDR1 SNHLY, CDR2 FYNNEI. The V gene end was trimmed by 6 bases and the J gene end by 7 bases; junction bases not matched to a gene: 5. Here the CDR3 DNA reads TGTGCCAGCAGCGCCGGGACTAGCGGGAGTAATGAGCAGTTCTTC. This codes for CASSAGTSGSNEQFF.

The CDR3, as DNA: TGTGCCAGCAGCTCGCCGGATCTAGCGGGGAGCTCCTACAATGAGCAGTTCTTC. Its protein product is CASSSPDLAGSSYNEQFF. The chain recombines TRBV7-9 with TRBJ2-1; 9 bases map to TRBD2. The CDR3 consists of 18 residues. V was pared by 4 bases and J by 0 bases, with 10 bases of the junction left unmatched. Germline CDR1 is SEHNR and CDR2 is FQNEAQ (reference sequence).

The genes are TRBV30 and TRBJ2-3; TRBD2 matches 10 bases. Germline trimming cut 3 bases from V and 3 bases from J; bases unmatched to any gene: 15. The CDR3 extends over 18 amino acids. Germline CDR1 is GTSNPN and CDR2 is SVGIG (reference sequence). The CDR3 nucleotides are TGTGCCTGGAGCCCCGGCCCGGCTAGCGGGAGTCGGACAGATACGCAGTATTTT. Translating it yields CAWSPGPASGSRTDTQYF.

J is TRBJ1-1 and V is TRBV19; D not resolved. Per germline, CDR1 LNHDA and CDR2 SQIVND (reference sequence). The CDR3 consists of 11 residues. Trimming stripped 6 bases from V and 10 bases from J, with 12 bases between. The CDR3 bases are TGTGCCAGTAGCTGGCACCTAGGAGCTTTCTTT. Translated: CASSWHLGAFF.

V is TRBV7-9 and J is TRBJ1-1; D remains ambiguous. The V and J ends lost 5 bases and 12 bases respectively, with 16 bases between them. Looked up from germline, CDR1 is SEHNR and CDR2 is FQNEAQ (reference sequence). The CDR3 is made up of 12 amino acids. The CDR3, as DNA: TGTGCCAGCAGCGAGGATTTAGTCCAGTCTTTCTTT. This codes for CASSEDLVQSFF.

The chain links TRBV4-2 to TRBJ2-3; 9 nucleotides match TRBD2. The V gene end was trimmed by 3 bases and the J gene end by 0 bases; junction bases not matched to a gene: 7. Per the germline V gene, CDR1 is LGHNA and CDR2 is YNFKEQ. The CDR3 is 17 amino acids. CDR3: CASSQEASGASTDTQYF. The CDR3, as DNA: TGTGCCAGCAGCCAGGAGGCTAGCGGGGCTAGCACAGATACGCAGTATTTT.